The sequence of this T cell receptor (beta chain) was determined in a study of blood T cell repertoires in COVID-19. Trimming removed 6 bases from V and 5 bases from J; junction bases left unmatched: 15. Germline-derived CDR1 and CDR2 are ENHRY and SYGVKD. CDR3 length: 17 amino acids. Only in-frame clones appear in the TCRdb table, and some are missing; sequencing was by immunoSEQ multiplex PCR. The sample yields about 95,000 clones, about 84% seen once. The chain combines TRBV10-3 with TRBJ1-3; 8 nucleotides match TRBD1. Input material: peripheral blood. The sequence came from an older man with active or convalescent COVID-19. Here the CDR3 DNA reads TGTGCCATCAGAGCAGAATTGACAGGGGCTCGGAGAAACACCATATATTTT. Protein: CAIRAELTGARRNTIYF.